Only one count was recorded for the clone carrying this TCR beta chain. The antigen is not known. CDR1 is SGHDT, CDR2 YYEEEE, per germline. CDR3 size: 15 residues. With 2 bases clipped from V and 9 bases from J, the junction kept 6 bases outside the gene matches. This sample stems from a study of shared clonotypes between healthy human individuals. Points from the study as a whole: Depth of sequencing was expected to influence donor clonotype sharing. Non-shared clonotypes displayed generation probabilities falling below those of clonotypes present in all four donors.

Every subset's genomic DNA went evenly onto several immunoSEQ plates. Each PCR replicate from the sorted subsets contained 150 to 250 ng DNA, which is some 31,000 T cell genomes. Clones were read by immunoSEQ multiplex PCR, and TCRdb kept only the in-frame ones, dropping some. The data hold under 650,000 clones, with almost 97% observed a single time. The chain combines TRBV5-6 with TRBJ2-3; 13 bases are shared with TRBD2. Input material: naive CD4+ T cells sorted from blood. Subset noted: CD45RA+ positively selected. The TCR was taken from a woman in her twenties or thirties in good health. The CDR3: CASSFWGTSGTTQYF. CDR3 bases: TGTGCCAGCAGCTTCTGGGGGACTAGCGGGACAACGCAGTATTTT.